This TCR beta chain was sequenced for a study of T-cell memory formation after mild COVID-19. Overall study: TCR clustering was largely donor specific. Study-level results: Researchers found some responding clones in pre-infection memory, a sign that cross-reactive memory joined. Of the contracting clones, CD4+ ones lay mainly in CM and EM, and CD8+ ones in EMRA.

This clonotype was found a few times. What it recognizes is unknown. The CDR3 is 14 residues long. The V and J ends lost 5 bases and 1 base respectively, with 10 bases between them. Looked up from germline, CDR1 is SEHNR and CDR2 is FQNEAQ (reference sequence). Sample barcodes and UMIs were carried by the TCR alpha and TCR beta cDNA libraries that 5'RACE generated with constant-segment primers. TCRdb ran MiXCR on the 5' RACE reads and lists one entry per CDR3 protein. The table includes roughly 160,000 distinct CDR3 sequences, approximately 10% detected once. The sample taken for sequencing was PBMCs or a T cell subset sorted from them (not recorded which). This TCR was sampled from a man younger than 35 who had mild COVID-19 (a few samples of this study predate the infection). Cell type and time point are not known. The J gene is TRBJ2-3, the V gene TRBV7-9; tentative D call: TRBD1 (6 bases). Written as DNA, the CDR3 is TGTGCCAGCAGCCTCAGGACAGGCACAGATACGCAGTATTTT. Amino acids: CASSLRTGTDTQYF.